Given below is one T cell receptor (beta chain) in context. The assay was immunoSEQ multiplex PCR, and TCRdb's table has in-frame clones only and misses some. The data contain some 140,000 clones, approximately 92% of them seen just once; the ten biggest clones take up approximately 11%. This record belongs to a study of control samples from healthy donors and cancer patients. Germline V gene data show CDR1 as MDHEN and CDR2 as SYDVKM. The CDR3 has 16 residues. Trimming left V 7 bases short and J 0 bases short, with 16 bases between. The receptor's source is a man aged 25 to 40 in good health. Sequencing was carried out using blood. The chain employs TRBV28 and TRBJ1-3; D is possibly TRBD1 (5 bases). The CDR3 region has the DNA TGTGCCAGCACTTTCGGGACGCCAAGCTCTGGAAACACCATATATTTT. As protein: CASTFGTPSSGNTIYF. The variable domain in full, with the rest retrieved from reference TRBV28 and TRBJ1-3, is DVKVTQSSRYLVKRTGEKVFLECVQDMDHENMFWYRQDPGLGLRLIYFSYDVKMKEKGDIPEGYSVSREKKERFSLILESASTNQTSMYLCASTFGTPSSGNTIYFGEGSWLTVV.